The TCR beta chain described here comes from a study of CD8+ T cells in alopecia areata. In each case, RNA was isolated and then reverse transcribed into cDNA as the sequencing template. TCRdb's table, derived via immunoSEQ multiplex PCR, lists solely in-frame clones and lacks some. In the table there are approximately 300,000 clones, nearly 60% of which are singletons. Treatment: oral pan-JAK inhibitor, 5-10 mg twice daily. This clone has only one observation. Germline CDR1 SGDLS, CDR2 YYNGEE. CDR3 length equals 15 residues. V was clipped by 4 bases and J by 10 bases; unmatched bases: 7. The chain couples TRBV9 to TRBJ1-6; 11 nucleotides agree with TRBD1. Specimen: CD4+ T cells sorted from blood, collected at week 24, from a patient treated with tofacitinib. This TCR was sampled from a human donor with alopecia areata. CDR3 residues: CASSPGTGGGSPLHF. CDR3 sequence (DNA): TGTGCCAGCAGCCCAGGGACAGGGGGTGGATCACCCCTCCACTTT.